These T cell receptor beta chains were read from a single sample in a study of cytomegalovirus exposure and HLA in healthy donors. Some clones are missing from TCRdb's copy, which holds only in-frame ones; the method was immunoSEQ multiplex PCR. The data contain approximately 79,000 clones, over 70% of them singletons. Input material: PBMCs. Receptor source: a woman aged 40 to 50 in good health and CMV-seropositive. The CDR3 runs from the conserved cysteine through the conserved F or W. The D gene is left open where the match is weak. Part of the rows lack a size; the others show once, few, many or a class for expanded clones.

15	.	TRBV5-1	TRBJ2-1	TRBD2	TGCGCCAGCAGCTTGTTGCGGGGGGCGAACAATGAGCAGTTCTTC	CASSLLRGANNEQFF
17	few	TRBV7-6	TRBJ2-1	TRBD2	TGTGCCAGCAGCGGACAACCGGGACTAGCGGGAGGGGGCGAGCAGTTCTTC	CASSGQPGLAGGGEQFF
13	.	TRBV29-1	TRBJ2-2	.	TGCAGCGCCGACGGCGGGAACACCGGGGAGCTGTTTTTT	CSADGGNTGELFF
9	.	TRBV29-1	TRBJ1-2	.	TGCAGCGTATTGGAGGGCTACACCTTC	CSVLEGYTF
15	.	TRBV9	TRBJ1-1	TRBD1	TGTGCCAGCAGCGTAGGATCGACAGGGTTCACTGAAGCTTTCTTT	CASSVGSTGFTEAFF
20	.	TRBV19	TRBJ2-6	.	TGTGCCAGTAGTATTCCCCCGGACAGATCCTTATACTCTGGGGCCAACGTCCTGACTTTC	CASSIPPDRSLYSGANVLTF
17	.	TRBV19	TRBJ1-3	.	TGTGCCAGTAACCCGACCGACTCCTTGGGAGGCGGAAACACCATATATTTT	CASNPTDSLGGGNTIYF
14	.	TRBV29-1	TRBJ1-1	TRBD1	TGCAGCGCCATAGGGGACAGCTTGAACACTGAAGCTTTCTTT	CSAIGDSLNTEAFF
21	.	TRBV19	TRBJ1-4	.	TGTGCCAGTAGTATAACCCGGGGGGCCCTCAAGCGTTTTGCAACTAATGAAAAACTGTTTTTT	CASSITRGALKRFATNEKLFF
12	.	TRBV30	TRBJ2-7	.	TGTGCCTGGAGTGTACTTGGTTACGAGCAGTACTTC	CAWSVLGYEQYF
12	.	TRBV6-1	TRBJ2-7	.	TGTGCCAGCAGTGATATGAGGGACGAGCAGTACTTC	CASSDMRDEQYF
15	.	TRBV4-2	TRBJ2-7	.	TGTGCCAGCAGCCAAGATTTAGGGGGGGTATACGAGCAGTACTTC	CASSQDLGGVYEQYF
13	.	TRBV10-3	TRBJ1-2	TRBD1	TGTGCCATCACCTTGACAGGGGGCAATGGCTACACCTTC	CAITLTGGNGYTF
15	few	TRBV29-1	TRBJ2-3	TRBD2	TGCAGCGTTGCCTCGACTAGCGCCCGCCTAGATACGCAGTATTTT	CSVASTSARLDTQYF
14	.	TRBV6-1	TRBJ2-7	TRBD2	TGTGCCAGCAGCCAGGGCGGGGGAGGCTACGAGCAGTACTTC	CASSQGGGGYEQYF